Each of the 25 T cell receptor beta chains below was sequenced from the same sample in a study of T cells in Graves' hyperthyroidism and ophthalmopathy. TCR beta CDR3 region amplification was performed from RNA transcripts. Using the HTBI primer set, a first-round RT-PCR was run on the TCR CDR3. Via MiXCR, TCRdb re-called the multiplex PCR reads, giving one row per CDR3 protein. This table holds 730,000 or so distinct CDR3 sequences, roughly a sixth found once. Sequencing was carried out using blood. The source of these receptors is a woman aged 45 to 65 with Graves' hyperthyroidism that later progressed to Graves' ophthalmopathy.

V is TRBV20-1 and J is TRBJ2-1, with 12 nucleotides matching TRBD2. The CDR3 has 17 residues. V shed 0 bases, J shed 4 bases, and the junction held 7 bases outside the gene matches. Germline-derived CDR1 and CDR2 are DFQATT and SNEGSKA (reference sequence). The CDR3 is CSARDPLAGGTYNEQFF. The CDR3 DNA follows: TGCAGTGCTAGAGACCCACTAGCGGGGGGAACTTACAATGAGCAGTTCTTC.

Comment on this clonotype: With a much larger clone just one base away, this may be a read error. The chain has TRBV6-1 and TRBJ2-1, with 8 bases that match TRBD2. The germline V gene has CDR1 MNHNS and CDR2 SASEGT. The CDR3 sequence is 15 residues long. The DNA for the CDR3 is TGTGCCAGCAGTCCCACTAGCGGCTCCTGCAATGAGCAGTTCTTC. It specifies CASSPTSGSCNEQFF.

The rearrangement joins TRBV10-3 to TRBJ2-1; 10 positions match TRBD2. V gave up 4 bases and J gave up 9 bases; unmatched junction bases: 6. Germline-derived CDR1 and CDR2 are ENHRY and SYGVKD. The CDR3 sequence is 14 residues long. This CDR3 reads CAISGLAGASEQFF. The CDR3 nucleotides read TGTGCCATCAGTGGGCTAGCGGGGGCTAGTGAGCAGTTCTTC.

This clonotype came up a few times. This chain connects TRBV3-1 to TRBJ2-1, with TRBD2 as a possible D gene (6 bases). The CDR3 has 15 amino acids. CDR1 LGHDT and CDR2 YNNKEL come from the germline V gene (reference sequence). V was pared by 1 base and J by 12 bases, with 19 bases between. The CDR3 DNA reads TGTGCCAGCAGCCAAGGGTCGCTTGCCGCCGGGGGGCAGTTCTTC. This codes for CASSQGSLAAGGQFF.

CDR3 DNA sequence: TGTGCCAGCAGCCAACCGGGACAGGACCTAGAGACCCAGTACTTC. Translated, it gives CASSQPGQDLETQYF. The rearrangement uses TRBV11-3 and TRBJ2-5; 8 bases are a match to TRBD1. The CDR3 contains 15 residues. Trimming at V came to 5 bases and at J to 4 bases, leaving 9 bases not matched to a gene. CDR1 and CDR2 (germline): SGHNT, YENEEA.

The chain couples TRBV5-1 to TRBJ2-7; tentatively, D is TRBD1 (6 bases). This CDR3 region has 13 residues. Germline values: CDR1 SGHRS, CDR2 YFSETQ. Between the trimmed V and J ends, which lost 3 bases and 7 bases, there was a span of 14 bases. Written as DNA, the CDR3 is TGCGCCAGCAGCTATAACAGGGTTTTGGAGCAGTACTTC. As protein: CASSYNRVLEQYF.

The chain uses TRBV2 and TRBJ2-2; D uncertain. Germline assignment: CDR1 SNHLY and CDR2 FYNNEI. The CDR3 is made up of 15 amino acids. V gave up 6 bases and J gave up 2 bases, with 13 bases separating them. The CDR3 DNA follows: TGTGCCAGCAGCGTATCCCCCCTCAACACCGGGGAGCTGTTTTTT. Residues: CASSVSPLNTGELFF. Looking up the rest from reference TRBV2 and TRBJ2-2 gives the full variable domain: EPEVTQTPSHQVTQMGQEVILRCVPISNHLYFYWYRQILGQKVEFLVSFYNNEISEKSEIFDDQFSVERPDGSNFTLKIRSTKLEDSAMYFCASSVSPLNTGELFFGEGSRLTVL.

This clonotype occurred a few times. CDR3 nucleotide sequence: TGCGCCAGCAGCCCGTGGGGGAATGGCGGGGGTACCGAGACCCAGTACTTC. Translation: CASSPWGNGGGTETQYF. This chain links TRBV5-1 with TRBJ2-5, with 7 bases identical to TRBD2. The CDR3 is 17 amino acids. The J segment lost 5 bases and the V segment lost 4 bases, leaving 17 bases of the junction unmatched. Germline CDR1 and CDR2: SGHRS and YFSETQ.

This clonotype was found many times. The gene calls are TRBV7-9 and TRBJ2-1; no clear D. V was shortened by 6 bases and J by 4 bases, with 13 bases between the two germline ends. Germline CDR1 and CDR2: SEHNR and FQNEAQ (reference sequence). The CDR3 runs 14 residues. CDR3 DNA: TGTGCCAGCAGTCCCCCCGGCTGGTACAATGAGCAGTTCTTC. Protein: CASSPPGWYNEQFF.

This clonotype was detected many times. This chain uses TRBV6-1 with TRBJ2-7, with 10 nucleotides matching TRBD2. After removal of 6 bases from V and 3 bases from J, the junction contained 11 bases not matched to a gene. Germline values: CDR1 MNHNS, CDR2 SASEGT. CDR3 size: 16 residues. The CDR3 loop reads CASSPYHLAGGYEQYF. As DNA, the CDR3 is TGTGCCAGCAGCCCCTACCATTTAGCGGGGGGCTACGAGCAGTACTTC.

This clonotype has ten or more counts. The rearrangement joins TRBV30 to TRBJ1-3; possibly TRBD1 for D (6 bases). Deletions cut 7 bases from V and 4 bases from J, with 17 bases between. This CDR3 region has 14 residues. Germline V gene lookup returns CDR1 GTSNPN and CDR2 SVGIG (reference sequence). The CDR3 here is CASTWTARGNTIYF. DNA for the CDR3: TGTGCCTCGACCTGGACAGCTCGCGGAAACACCATATATTTT.

The V call is TRBV12-3 or TRBV12-4, the J call TRBJ1-2, with D possibly being TRBD1 (5 bases). The V end was cut by 6 bases, the J end by 11 bases, with 28 bases between. The CDR3 has 16 amino acids. The CDR3 bases are TGTGCCAGCAGCCCCCGCGGGGGGTTCAGCGGGAGGCGGTACACCTTC. Amino acid sequence: CASSPRGGFSGRRYTF.

The chain recombines TRBV6-2 or TRBV6-3 with TRBJ2-4; 9 nucleotides agree with TRBD2. Germline V gene lookup returns CDR1 MNHEY and CDR2 SVGEGT. V lost 5 bases and J lost 5; bases outside the gene matches: 4. The CDR3 extends over 14 amino acids. CDR3 sequence: CASSARLAENIQYF. DNA for the CDR3: TGTGCCAGCAGTGCGAGACTAGCGGAAAACATTCAGTACTTC.

The chain uses TRBV10-1 and TRBJ2-5; D is unclear. Germline lookup yields CDR1 WNHNN and CDR2 SYGVQD (reference sequence). V lost 2 bases to trimming and J lost 3 bases, with 7 bases between them. The CDR3 sequence is 13 residues long. The DNA of the CDR3 is TGCGCCAGCAGTGAGAACAGAAAAGAGACCCAGTACTTC. It codes for CASSENRKETQYF.

In its sample, this clonotype was seen many times. CDR3 sequence: CASSAYRVEEQYF. The CDR3 nucleotides are TGTGCCAGCAGCGCATACAGGGTGGAAGAGCAGTACTTC. The chain couples TRBV13 to TRBJ2-7; the D gene is possibly TRBD1 (6 bases). This CDR3 contains 13 residues. Germline values: CDR1 PRHDT, CDR2 FYEKMQ (reference sequence). V lost 5 bases, J lost 7 bases, and 15 bases lay in between. Full variable domain (missing parts from reference TRBV13 and TRBJ2-7): AAGVIQSPRHLIKEKRETATLKCYPIPRHDTVYWYQQGPGQDPQFLISFYEKMQSDKGSIPDRFSAQQFSDYHSELNMSSLELGDSALYFCASSAYRVEEQYFGPGTRLTVT.

This clonotype was seen ten or more times. V usage is TRBV3-1 and J usage is TRBJ1-1, with 8 bases lining up with TRBD1. The V gene end was trimmed by 5 bases and the J gene end by 2 bases; junction bases not matched to a gene: 7. CDR3 length equals 15 residues. Germline values: CDR1 LGHDT, CDR2 YNNKEL (reference sequence). CDR3: CASSKRDRGNTEAFF. CDR3 DNA sequence: TGTGCCAGCAGCAAGAGAGACAGGGGTAACACTGAAGCTTTCTTT.

Concerning this clonotype: This may stem from a read error, because a much larger clone lies one nucleotide away. This chain joins TRBV6-2 or TRBV6-3 and TRBJ2-7, with D perhaps matching TRBD2 (6 bases). Trimming took off 5 bases at V and 2 bases at J, with 19 bases between the two ends. The germline gives CDR1 MNHEY, CDR2 SVGEGT. The CDR3 covers 16 residues. CDR3 protein: CASSTPDGAGTYEQYF. The CDR3 DNA reads as TGTGCCAGCAGTACCCCGGACGGGGCGGGGACCTACGAGCAGTACTTC.

This clonotype came up a few times. The rearrangement joins TRBV29-1 to TRBJ2-1; tentative D call: TRBD1 (5 bases). With 2 bases removed from V and 6 bases from J, the gap between germline ends came to 17 bases. Germline V gives CDR1 SQVTM, CDR2 ANQGSEA. This CDR3 is 15 amino acids long. This CDR3 is CSVEFRVSPSNEQFF. The CDR3 DNA sequence: TGCAGCGTTGAATTCAGGGTCTCCCCCTCCAATGAGCAGTTCTTC.

This clonotype was seen only a few times. The gene calls are TRBV19 and TRBJ1-1; tentatively, D is TRBD1 (5 bases). V was trimmed by 1 base and J by 3 bases, leaving 12 bases between them. This CDR3 contains 15 residues. CDR1 and CDR2 (germline): LNHDA, SQIVND (reference sequence). The CDR3 spells CASSIGGEGDTEAFF. Written as DNA, the CDR3 is TGTGCCAGTAGTATAGGAGGAGAAGGGGACACTGAAGCTTTCTTT. Combining the CDR3 with reference TRBV19 and TRBJ1-1 gives the whole variable domain DGGITQSPKYLFRKEGQNVTLSCEQNLNHDAMYWYRQDPGQGLRLIYYSQIVNDFQKGDIAEGYSVSREKKESFPLTVTSAQKNPTAFYLCASSIGGEGDTEAFFGQGTRLTVV.

This clonotype was observed a handful of times. The chain's CDR3 is CASSDSGVDTGELFF. CDR3 in DNA: TGTGCCAGCAGTGACTCGGGGGTCGACACCGGGGAGCTGTTTTTT. This chain links TRBV6-1 with TRBJ2-2; TRBD2 might be the D (6 bases). The CDR3 contains 15 residues. Germline values: CDR1 MNHNS, CDR2 SASEGT. The ends were cut back, 3 bases at V and 3 bases at J, with 11 bases in the middle.

The chain couples TRBV12-5 to TRBJ2-3; D is tentatively TRBD1 or TRBD2 (6 bases each). The CDR3 length is 15 residues. Germline CDR1 and CDR2: LGHNT and FRNRAP. Deletions cut 2 bases from V and 6 bases from J, with 15 bases between. The CDR3: CASGLPLPGGDTQYF. DNA of the CDR3: TGTGCTAGTGGTTTGCCACTCCCCGGGGGCGATACGCAGTATTTT.

This clonotype was seen more than once but under ten times. This chain joins TRBV12-3 or TRBV12-4 and TRBJ2-7, with TRBD2 matching over 7 bases. With 7 bases clipped from V and 7 bases from J, the junction kept 10 bases outside the gene matches. This CDR3 region has 13 residues. As DNA, the CDR3 is TGTGCCAGCACCAACGGGCTCGGGGGGGAGCAGTACTTC. Its translation: CASTNGLGGEQYF.

The chain has TRBV18 and TRBJ1-1, with D possibly matching TRBD1 (5 bases). The CDR3 is made up of 16 amino acids. Trimming removed 3 bases from V and 5 bases from J, with 19 bases in between. In germline, CDR1 is KGHSH, CDR2 LQKENI. The DNA of the CDR3 is TGTGCCAGCTCACCTCGGGCTCTAACAGGTTTAACTGAAGCTTTCTTT. Protein product: CASSPRALTGLTEAFF. The full variable domain, in which reference TRBV18 and TRBJ1-1 provide the parts outside the CDR3, is NAGVMQNPRHLVRRRGQEARLRCSPMKGHSHVYWYRQLPEEGLKFMVYLQKENIIDESGMPKERFSAEFPKEGPSILRIQQVVRGDSAAYFCASSPRALTGLTEAFFGQGTRLTVV.

The rearrangement joins TRBV5-1 to TRBJ1-2; D not resolved. The V and J ends lost 2 bases and 0 bases respectively, with 11 bases between them. Per the germline V gene, CDR1 is SGHRS and CDR2 is YFSETQ. This CDR3 comprises 15 residues. CDR3 residues: CASSFGPDSNYGYTF. In DNA, the CDR3 is TGCGCCAGCAGCTTCGGACCAGATTCTAACTATGGCTACACCTTC. The whole variable domain, remainder taken from reference TRBV5-1 and TRBJ1-2, is KAGVTQTPRYLIKTRGQQVTLSCSPISGHRSVSWYQQTPGQGLQFLFEYFSETQRNKGNFPGRFSGRQFSNSRSEMNVSTLELGDSALYLCASSFGPDSNYGYTFGSGTRLTVV.

This clonotype occurred many times. The chain uses TRBV5-1 and TRBJ1-1; TRBD1 matches 7 bases. The V and J ends lost 6 bases and 7 bases, in that order; junction bases with no gene match: 18. CDR1 and CDR2 from the germline V gene are SGHRS and YFSETQ. The CDR3 spans 16 residues. DNA for the CDR3: TGCGCCAGCAAACAGGGGTCCGGGCTACAGGGTGTTGAAGCTTTCTTT. This gives the protein CASKQGSGLQGVEAFF.